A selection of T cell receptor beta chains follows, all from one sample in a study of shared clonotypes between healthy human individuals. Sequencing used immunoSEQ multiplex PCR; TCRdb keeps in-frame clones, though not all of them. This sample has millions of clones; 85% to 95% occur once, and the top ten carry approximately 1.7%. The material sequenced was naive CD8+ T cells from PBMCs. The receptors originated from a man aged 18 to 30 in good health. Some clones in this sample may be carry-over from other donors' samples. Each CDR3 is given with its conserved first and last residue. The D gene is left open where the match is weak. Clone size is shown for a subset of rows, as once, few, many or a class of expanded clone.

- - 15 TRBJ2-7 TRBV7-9 TGTGCCAGCAGCCCTGAGACACGTGTTGGCCACGAGCAGTACTTC CASSPETRVGHEQYF
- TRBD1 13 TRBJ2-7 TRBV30 TGTGCCTGGGGGACAGATAGCTCCTACGAGCAGTACTTC CAWGTDSSYEQYF
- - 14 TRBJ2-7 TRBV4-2 TGTGCCAGCCGGGGGGGACAGAACTCCTACGAGCAGTACTTC CASRGGQNSYEQYF
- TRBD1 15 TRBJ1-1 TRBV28 TGTGCCAGCAGTCCCGGGACAGGGGGTTTCACTGAAGCTTTCTTT CASSPGTGGFTEAFF
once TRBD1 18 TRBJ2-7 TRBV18 TGTGCCAGCTCTCACGGGGGGTTGCGAGGACAGGGGAGATACGAGCAGTACTTC CASSHGGLRGQGRYEQYF
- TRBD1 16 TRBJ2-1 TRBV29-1 TGCAGCGTTGTGGGGACAGGGGGCTTGTATTACAATGAGCAGTTCTTC CSVVGTGGLYYNEQFF
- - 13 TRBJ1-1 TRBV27 TGTGCCAGCAGTTTAAGTTCCGCCACTGAAGCTTTCTTT CASSLSSATEAFF
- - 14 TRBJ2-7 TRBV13 TGTGCCAGCAGCTTAGCACAGTCCTCCTACGAGCAGTACTTC CASSLAQSSYEQYF
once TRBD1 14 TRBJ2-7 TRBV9 TGTGCCAGCAGCCCCGGGGACAGGGGATACGAGCAGTACTTC CASSPGDRGYEQYF
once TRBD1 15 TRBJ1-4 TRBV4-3 TGCGCCAGCAGCCAAGGGACAGGGCGGAATGAAAAACTGTTTTTT CASSQGTGRNEKLFF
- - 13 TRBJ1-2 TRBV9 TGTGCCAGCAGCGTAGCGGACCACTATGGCTACACCTTC CASSVADHYGYTF
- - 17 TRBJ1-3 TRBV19 TGTGCCAGTAGCCGGAGGGCGGAACTATACTCTGGAAACACCATATATTTT CASSRRAELYSGNTIYF
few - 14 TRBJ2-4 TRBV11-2 TGTGCCAGCAGCTTAGATCCCCCCTCGAACATTCAGTACTTC CASSLDPPSNIQYF
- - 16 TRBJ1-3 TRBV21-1 TGTGCCAGCAGCAATCAACAAGGGCGCTCTGGAAACACCATATATTTT CASSNQQGRSGNTIYF
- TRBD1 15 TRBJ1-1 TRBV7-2 TGTGCCAGCAGCACCCGACAGGGGCCCACCCCTGAAGCTTTCTTT CASSTRQGPTPEAFF
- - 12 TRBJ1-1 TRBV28 TGTGCCAGCAGTTTCGGCGGCACTGAAGCTTTCTTT CASSFGGTEAFF
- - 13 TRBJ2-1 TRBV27 TGTGCCAGCAGTTCCGGAGGGTACAATGAGCAGTTCTTC CASSSGGYNEQFF
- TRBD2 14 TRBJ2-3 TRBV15 TGTGCCACCAGCAGTAGCGGGAGCACAGATACGCAGTATTTT CATSSSGSTDTQYF
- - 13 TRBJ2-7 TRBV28 TGTGCCAGCAGTTTCGGGATCGGCTACGAGCAGTACTTC CASSFGIGYEQYF
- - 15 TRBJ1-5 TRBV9 TGTGCCAGCAGCGGGGGTGGTAGGGAATGGCAGCCCCAGCATTTT CASSGGGREWQPQHF
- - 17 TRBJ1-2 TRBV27 TGTGCCAGCAGTTTATTTTTCGGAGGGACCAACTTTTATGGCTACACCTTC CASSLFFGGTNFYGYTF
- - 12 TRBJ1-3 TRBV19 TGTGCCAGTACTCCCCCGGGAAACACCATATATTTT CASTPPGNTIYF
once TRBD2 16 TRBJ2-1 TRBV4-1 TGCGCCAGCAGCCAAGAGGCGGGAGTTCGCTACAATGAGCAGTTCTTC CASSQEAGVRYNEQFF
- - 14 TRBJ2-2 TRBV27 TGTGCCAGCAGCCTCACTGAACGCACCGGGGAGCTGTTTTTT CASSLTERTGELFF
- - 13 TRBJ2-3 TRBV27 TGTGCCAGCAGTCTAACCCCTGGAGATACGCAGTATTTT CASSLTPGDTQYF
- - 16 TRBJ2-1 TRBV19 TGTGCCAGTAGTATAGCCCATAGGCGGACGAACAATGAGCAGTTCTTC CASSIAHRRTNNEQFF
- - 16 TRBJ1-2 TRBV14 TGTGCCAGCAGCCAAGCCCGAGGTCGAGGGGGCTATGGCTACACCTTC CASSQARGRGGYGYTF
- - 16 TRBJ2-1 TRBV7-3 TGTGCCAGCAGCTTAACTGTGGGGGGCTCCTACAATGAGCAGTTCTTC CASSLTVGGSYNEQFF
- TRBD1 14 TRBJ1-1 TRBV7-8 TGTGCCAGCAGCCAAGACAGGGGCGCCACTGAAGCTTTCTTT CASSQDRGATEAFF
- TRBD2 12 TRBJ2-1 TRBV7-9 TGTGCCAGCAGCTTGGGAGGGAGTGAGCAGTTCTTC CASSLGGSEQFF
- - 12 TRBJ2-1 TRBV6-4 TGTGCCAGCAGTGAGGTGGTCGGTGAGCAGTTCTTC CASSEVVGEQFF
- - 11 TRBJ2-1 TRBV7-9 TGTGCCAGCGGGCGGTGGAATGAGCAGTTCTTC CASGRWNEQFF
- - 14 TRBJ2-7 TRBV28 TGTGCCAGCACCAAAACCCCCGAGGCCTACGAGCAGTACTTC CASTKTPEAYEQYF
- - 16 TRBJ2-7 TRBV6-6 TGTGCCAGCAGTTACCTAATTGGGGTAGCGAGCTACGAGCAGTACTTC CASSYLIGVASYEQYF
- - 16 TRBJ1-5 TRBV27 TGTGCCAGCAGTTTGACCCCAGGACGGGGCAATCAGCCCCAGCATTTT CASSLTPGRGNQPQHF
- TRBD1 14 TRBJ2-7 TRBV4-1 TGCGCCAGCAGCTCCGTGGACAGGGTTGCCGAGCAGTACTTC CASSSVDRVAEQYF
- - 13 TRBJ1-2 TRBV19 TGTGCCAGCTCGGCATCCACTAACTATGGCTACACCTTC CASSASTNYGYTF
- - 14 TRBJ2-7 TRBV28 TGTGCCAGCAGTTCCCAGATAACTATCTACGAGCAGTACTTC CASSSQITIYEQYF
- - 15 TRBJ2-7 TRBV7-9 TGTGCCAGCAGCTTAGTGGGGGGGCAATCCTACGAGCAGTACTTC CASSLVGGQSYEQYF
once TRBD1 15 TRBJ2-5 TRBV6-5 TGTGCCAGCAGTTACGGGTTAGACAGGGAAGAGACCCAGTACTTC CASSYGLDREETQYF
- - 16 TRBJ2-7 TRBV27 TGTGCCAGCAGTTTTTCGGCTGGACAGAACTCCTACGAGCAGTACTTC CASSFSAGQNSYEQYF
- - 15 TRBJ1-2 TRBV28 TGTGCCAGCAATCCAACGCGGCTGGCTAACTATGGCTACACCTTC CASNPTRLANYGYTF
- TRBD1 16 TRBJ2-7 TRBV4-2 TGTGCCAGCAGCTCCCCTTGTGGGACAGGTTCCTGCGAGCAGTACTTC CASSSPCGTGSCEQYF
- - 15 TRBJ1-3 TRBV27 TGTGCCAGCAGTTTAGCCAATGGGTTCGGAAACACCATATATTTT CASSLANGFGNTIYF
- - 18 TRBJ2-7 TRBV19 TGTGCCAGTACCACCCGGGTGTCTCCGACGTCTATATACTACGAGCAGTACTTC CASTTRVSPTSIYYEQYF
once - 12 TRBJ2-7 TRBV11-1 TGTGCCAGCAGCTTATTGGACGACGAGCAGTACTTC CASSLLDDEQYF
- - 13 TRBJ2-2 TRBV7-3 TGTGCCAGCAGCTTAATCTTCTCCGGGGAGCTGTTTTTT CASSLIFSGELFF
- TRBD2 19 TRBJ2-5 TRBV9 TGTGCCAGCAGCTCCATCGACGCCGGCCTAGCGGTTAACCAAGAGACCCAGTACTTC CASSSIDAGLAVNQETQYF
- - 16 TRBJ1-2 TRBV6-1 TGTGCCAGCAGTGAAAATAAAAAACAGAGTAACTATGGCTACACCTTC CASSENKKQSNYGYTF
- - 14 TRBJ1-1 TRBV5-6 TGTGCCAGCAGCCCCTGGATAGGGGTAACAGGGGCTTTCTTT CASSPWIGVTGAFF
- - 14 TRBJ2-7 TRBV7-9 TGTGCCAGCAGCGCCGGGGTCGCCTTTCACGAGCAGTACTTC CASSAGVAFHEQYF
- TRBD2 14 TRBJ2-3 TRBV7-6 TGTGCCAGCAGCTCGGCGGGAGGGTCAGATACGCAGTATTTT CASSSAGGSDTQYF
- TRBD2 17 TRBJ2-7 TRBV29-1 TGCAGCGTTGCCCAACTTTCGGTAGCGGGAGTAATCTACGAGCAGTACTTC CSVAQLSVAGVIYEQYF